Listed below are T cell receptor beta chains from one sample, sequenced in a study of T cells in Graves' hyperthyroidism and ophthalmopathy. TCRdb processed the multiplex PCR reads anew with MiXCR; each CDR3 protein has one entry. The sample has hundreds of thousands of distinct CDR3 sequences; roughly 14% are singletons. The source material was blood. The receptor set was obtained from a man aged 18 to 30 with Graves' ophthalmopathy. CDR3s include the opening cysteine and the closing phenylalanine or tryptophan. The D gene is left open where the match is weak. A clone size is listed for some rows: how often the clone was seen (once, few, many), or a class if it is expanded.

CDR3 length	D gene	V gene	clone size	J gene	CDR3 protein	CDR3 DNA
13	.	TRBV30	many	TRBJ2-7	CAWSVQGIYEQYF	TGTGCCTGGAGTGTTCAGGGGATTTACGAGCAGTACTTC
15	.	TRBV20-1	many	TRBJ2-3	CSARDGTISTDTQYF	TGCAGTGCTAGGGACGGAACGATAAGCACAGATACGCAGTATTTT
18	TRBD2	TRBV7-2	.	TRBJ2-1	CASSLGTSGRAPWNEQFF	TGCGCCAGCAGCTTGGGGACTAGCGGGAGGGCCCCTTGGAATGAGCAGTTCTTC
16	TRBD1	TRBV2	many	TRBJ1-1	CASRATGLPRGTEAFF	TGTGCCAGCAGGGCGACAGGCCTCCCCAGGGGGACTGAAGCTTTCTTT
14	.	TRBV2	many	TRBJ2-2	CASSPATRRGELFF	TGTGCCAGCAGCCCTGCTACTAGGCGCGGGGAGCTGTTTTTT
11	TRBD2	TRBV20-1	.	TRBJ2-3	CSGRGTDTQYF	TGCAGTGGGCGGGGGACAGATACGCAGTATTTT
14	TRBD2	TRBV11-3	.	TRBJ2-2	CASRRDYNTGELFF	TGTGCCAGCAGACGGGACTACAACACCGGGGAGCTGTTTTTT
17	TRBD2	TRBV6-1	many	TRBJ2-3	CASTQVTSGRGTDTQYF	TGTGCCAGCACCCAAGTTACTAGCGGGAGAGGTACAGATACGCAGTATTTT
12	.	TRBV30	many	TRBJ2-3	CAWSPSTDTQYF	TGTGCCTGGAGTCCCAGCACAGATACGCAGTATTTT
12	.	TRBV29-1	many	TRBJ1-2	CSVEAGNYGYTF	TGCAGCGTTGAAGCAGGGAACTATGGCTACACCTTC
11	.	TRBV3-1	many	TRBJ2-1	CASSQAGEQFF	TGTGCCAGCAGCCAAGCGGGAGAGCAGTTCTTC
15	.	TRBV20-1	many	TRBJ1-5	CSATPAGPYNQPQHF	TGCAGTGCTACGCCAGCTGGACCCTACAATCAGCCCCAGCATTTT
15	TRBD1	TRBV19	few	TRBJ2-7	CASRVGTGGSYEQYF	TGTGCCAGTAGGGTGGGGACAGGGGGCTCCTACGAGCAGTACTTC
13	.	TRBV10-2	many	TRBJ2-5	CASSEGDGETQYF	TGCGCCAGCAGTGAAGGGGATGGGGAGACCCAGTACTTC
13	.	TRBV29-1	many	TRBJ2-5	CSVGDRAGETQYF	TGCAGCGTCGGAGACAGGGCGGGGGAGACCCAGTACTTC
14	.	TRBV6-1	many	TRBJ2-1	CASSELAAYNEQFF	TGTGCCAGCAGCGAACTAGCAGCCTACAATGAGCAGTTCTTC
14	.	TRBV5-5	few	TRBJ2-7	CASSLEFMSYEQYF	TGTGCCAGCAGCTTGGAGTTTATGAGCTACGAGCAGTACTTC
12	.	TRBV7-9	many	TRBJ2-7	CASSFEPWEQYF	TGTGCCAGCAGCTTTGAACCGTGGGAGCAGTACTTC
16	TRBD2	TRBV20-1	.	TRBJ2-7	CSARGTSGRASYEQYF	TGCAGTGCTAGAGGGACTAGCGGGAGGGCTTCCTACGAGCAGTACTTC
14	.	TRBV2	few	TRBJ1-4	CASRRQILNEKLFF	TGTGCCAGCAGGAGACAGATCCTTAATGAAAAACTGTTTTTT
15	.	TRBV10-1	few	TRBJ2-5	CASSEIGTAQETQYF	TGCGCCAGCAGTGAAATCGGGACGGCTCAAGAGACCCAGTACTTC
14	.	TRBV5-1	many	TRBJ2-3	CASSFYWSTDTQYF	TGCGCCAGCAGCTTTTACTGGAGTACAGATACGCAGTATTTT
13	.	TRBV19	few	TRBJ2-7	CASSGKYSGEQYF	TGTGCCAGTAGTGGCAAATATAGCGGCGAGCAGTACTTC
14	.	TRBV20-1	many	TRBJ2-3	CSASGLPSTDTQYF	TGCAGTGCTAGCGGACTCCCTAGCACAGATACGCAGTATTTT
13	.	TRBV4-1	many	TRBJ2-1	CASSQQGRNEQFF	TGCGCCAGCAGCCAACAGGGTCGTAATGAGCAGTTCTTC
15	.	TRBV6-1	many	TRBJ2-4	CASSDPGQGSHIQYF	TGTGCCAGCAGTGACCCGGGGCAGGGTTCCCACATTCAGTACTTC
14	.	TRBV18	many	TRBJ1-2	CASSPGFTDYGYTF	TGTGCCAGCTCACCCGGGTTTACGGACTATGGCTACACCTTC
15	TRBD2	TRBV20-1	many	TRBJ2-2	CSAQLAGANTGELFF	TGCAGTGCCCAACTAGCGGGAGCGAACACCGGGGAGCTGTTTTTT
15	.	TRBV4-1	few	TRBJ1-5	CASSQDLSRYQPQHF	TGCGCCAGCAGCCAAGATCTTTCCCGGTATCAGCCCCAGCATTTT